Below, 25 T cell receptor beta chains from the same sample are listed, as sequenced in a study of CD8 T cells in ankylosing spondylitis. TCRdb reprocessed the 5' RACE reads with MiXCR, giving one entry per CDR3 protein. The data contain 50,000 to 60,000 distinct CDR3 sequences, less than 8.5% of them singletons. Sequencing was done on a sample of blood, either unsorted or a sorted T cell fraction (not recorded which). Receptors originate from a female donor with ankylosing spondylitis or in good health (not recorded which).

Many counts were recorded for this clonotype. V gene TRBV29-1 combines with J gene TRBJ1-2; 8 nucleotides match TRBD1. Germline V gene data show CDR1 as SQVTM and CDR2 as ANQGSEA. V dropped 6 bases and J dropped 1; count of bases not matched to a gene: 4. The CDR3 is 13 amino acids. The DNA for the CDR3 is TGCAGCGTGGAGGACAGGGTTAACTATGGCTACACCTTC. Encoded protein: CSVEDRVNYGYTF.

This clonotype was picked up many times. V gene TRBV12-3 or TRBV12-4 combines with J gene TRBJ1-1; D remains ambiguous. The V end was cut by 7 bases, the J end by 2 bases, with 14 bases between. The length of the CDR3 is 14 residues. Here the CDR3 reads CASNPGEGNTEAFF. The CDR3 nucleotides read TGTGCCAGCAATCCTGGCGAGGGTAACACTGAAGCTTTCTTT.

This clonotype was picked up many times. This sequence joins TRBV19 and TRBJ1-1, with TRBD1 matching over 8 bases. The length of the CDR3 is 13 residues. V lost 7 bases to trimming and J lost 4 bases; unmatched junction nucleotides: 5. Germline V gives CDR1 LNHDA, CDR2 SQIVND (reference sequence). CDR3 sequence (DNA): TGTGCCAGTACTAGGACAGGGCCCACTGAAGCTTTCTTT. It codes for CASTRTGPTEAFF.

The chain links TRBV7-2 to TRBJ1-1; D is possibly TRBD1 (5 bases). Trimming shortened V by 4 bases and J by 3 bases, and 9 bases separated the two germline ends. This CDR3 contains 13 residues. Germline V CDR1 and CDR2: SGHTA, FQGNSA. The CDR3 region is CASSSRVYTEAFF. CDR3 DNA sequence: TGTGCCAGCAGCTCCAGGGTATACACTGAAGCTTTCTTT.

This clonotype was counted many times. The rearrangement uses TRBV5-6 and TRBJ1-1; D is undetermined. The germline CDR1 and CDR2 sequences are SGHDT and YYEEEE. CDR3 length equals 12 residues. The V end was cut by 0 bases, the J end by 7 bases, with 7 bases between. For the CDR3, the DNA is TGTGCCAGCAGCTTGGAATCCGATGAAGCTTTCTTT. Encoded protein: CASSLESDEAFF.

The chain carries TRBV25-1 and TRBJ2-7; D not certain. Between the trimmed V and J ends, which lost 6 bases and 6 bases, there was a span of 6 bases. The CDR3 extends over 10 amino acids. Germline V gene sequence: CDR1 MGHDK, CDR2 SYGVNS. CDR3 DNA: TGTGCCAGCAGGGCCTCCGAGCAGTACTTC. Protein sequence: CASRASEQYF.

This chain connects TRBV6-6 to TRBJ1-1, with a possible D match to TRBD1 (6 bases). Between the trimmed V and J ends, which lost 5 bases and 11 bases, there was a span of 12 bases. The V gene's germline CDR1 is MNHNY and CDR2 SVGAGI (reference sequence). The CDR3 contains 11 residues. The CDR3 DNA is TGTGCCAGCAGTGCGGGGGCGTCGGCTTTCTTT. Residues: CASSAGASAFF.

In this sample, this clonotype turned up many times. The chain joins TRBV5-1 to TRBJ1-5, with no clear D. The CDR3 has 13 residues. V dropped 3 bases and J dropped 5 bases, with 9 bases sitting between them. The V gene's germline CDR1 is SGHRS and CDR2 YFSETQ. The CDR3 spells CASSSSHDQPQHF. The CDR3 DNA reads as TGCGCCAGCAGCTCCTCCCACGATCAGCCCCAGCATTTT.

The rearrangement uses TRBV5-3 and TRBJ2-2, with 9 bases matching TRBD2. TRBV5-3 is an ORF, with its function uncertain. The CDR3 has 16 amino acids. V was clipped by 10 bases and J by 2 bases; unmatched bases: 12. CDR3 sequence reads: CAGRGGGAPNTGELFF. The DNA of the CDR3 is TGTGCCGGGCGGGGCGGGGGGGCCCCCAACACCGGGGAGCTGTTTTTT.

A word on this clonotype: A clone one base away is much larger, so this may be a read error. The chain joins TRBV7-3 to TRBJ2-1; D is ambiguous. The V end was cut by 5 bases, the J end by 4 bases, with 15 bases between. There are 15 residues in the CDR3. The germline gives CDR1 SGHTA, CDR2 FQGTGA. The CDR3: CASSPPETAYNEQFF. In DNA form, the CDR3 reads TGTGCCAGCAGCCCTCCCGAGACTGCTTACAATGAGCAGTTCTTC.

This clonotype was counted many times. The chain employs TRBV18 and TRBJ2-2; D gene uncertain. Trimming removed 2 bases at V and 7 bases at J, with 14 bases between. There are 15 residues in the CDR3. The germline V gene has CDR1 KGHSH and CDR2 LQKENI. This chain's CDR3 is CASSPVSDWGGELFF. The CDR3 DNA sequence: TGTGCCAGCTCACCAGTATCCGACTGGGGCGGGGAGCTGTTTTTT.

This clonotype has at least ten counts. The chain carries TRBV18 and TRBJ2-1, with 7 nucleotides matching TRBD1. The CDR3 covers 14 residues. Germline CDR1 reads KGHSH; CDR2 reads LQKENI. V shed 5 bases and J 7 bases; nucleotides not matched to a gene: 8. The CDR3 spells CASSERTGENEQFF. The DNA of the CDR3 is TGTGCCAGCTCAGAACGGACAGGAGAGAATGAGCAGTTCTTC.

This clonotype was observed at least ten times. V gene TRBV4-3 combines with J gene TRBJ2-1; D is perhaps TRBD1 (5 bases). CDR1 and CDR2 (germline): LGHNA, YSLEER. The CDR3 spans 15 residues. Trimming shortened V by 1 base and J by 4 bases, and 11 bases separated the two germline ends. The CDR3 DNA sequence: TGCGCCAGCAGCCAAGTGGTCACAGGATACAATGAGCAGTTCTTC. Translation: CASSQVVTGYNEQFF.

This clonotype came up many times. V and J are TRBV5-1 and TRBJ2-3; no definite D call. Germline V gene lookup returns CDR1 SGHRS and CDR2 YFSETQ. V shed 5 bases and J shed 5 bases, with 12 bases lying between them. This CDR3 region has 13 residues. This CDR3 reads CASSFLDLDTQYF. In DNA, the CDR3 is TGCGCCAGCAGTTTTCTAGACCTAGATACGCAGTATTTT.

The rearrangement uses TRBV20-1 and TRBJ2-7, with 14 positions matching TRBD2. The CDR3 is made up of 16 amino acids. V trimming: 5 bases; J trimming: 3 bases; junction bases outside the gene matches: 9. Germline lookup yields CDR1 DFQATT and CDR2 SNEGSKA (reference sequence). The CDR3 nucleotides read TGCAGTGCTGTTCCGGGACTAGCGGGGGCCGTCTACGAGCAGTACTTC. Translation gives CSAVPGLAGAVYEQYF.

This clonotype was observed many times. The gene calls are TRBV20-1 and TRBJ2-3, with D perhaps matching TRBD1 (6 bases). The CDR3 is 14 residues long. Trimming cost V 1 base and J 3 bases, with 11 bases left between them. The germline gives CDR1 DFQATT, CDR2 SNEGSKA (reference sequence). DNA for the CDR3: TGCAGTGCTAGAGCCCGGACAGTAACAGATACGCAGTATTTT. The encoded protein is CSARARTVTDTQYF.

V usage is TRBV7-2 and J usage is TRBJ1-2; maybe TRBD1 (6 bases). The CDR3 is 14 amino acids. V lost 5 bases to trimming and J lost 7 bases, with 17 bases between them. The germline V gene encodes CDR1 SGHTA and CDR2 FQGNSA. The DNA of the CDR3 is TGTGCCAGCAGCGCCAGCCGGGGGGCGGGTGGCTACACCTTC. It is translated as CASSASRGAGGYTF. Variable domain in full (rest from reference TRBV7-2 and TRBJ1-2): GAGVSQSPSNKVTEKGKDVELRCDPISGHTALYWYRQSLGQGLEFLIYFQGNSAPDKSGLPSDRFSAERTGGSVSTLTIQRTQQEDSAVYLCASSASRGAGGYTFGSGTRLTVV.

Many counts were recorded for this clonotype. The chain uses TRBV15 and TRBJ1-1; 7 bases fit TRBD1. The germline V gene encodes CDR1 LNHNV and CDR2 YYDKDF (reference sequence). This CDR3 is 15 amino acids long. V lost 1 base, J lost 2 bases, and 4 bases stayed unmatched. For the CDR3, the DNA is TGTGCCACCAGCAGAGCGAGGGGGCGTAACACTGAAGCTTTCTTT. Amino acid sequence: CATSRARGRNTEAFF.

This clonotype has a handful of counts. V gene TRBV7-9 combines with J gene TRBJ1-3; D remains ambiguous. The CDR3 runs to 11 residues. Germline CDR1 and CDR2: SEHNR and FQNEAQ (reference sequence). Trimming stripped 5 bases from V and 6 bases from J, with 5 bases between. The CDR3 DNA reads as TGTGCCAGCAGCCGTGAAAACACCATATATTTT. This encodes CASSRENTIYF.

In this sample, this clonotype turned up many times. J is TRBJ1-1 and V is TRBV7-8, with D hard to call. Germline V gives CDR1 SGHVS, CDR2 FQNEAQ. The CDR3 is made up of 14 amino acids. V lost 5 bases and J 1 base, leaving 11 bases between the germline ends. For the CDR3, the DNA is TGTGCCAGCAGCCCCCGATCGGGGAACACTGAAGCTTTCTTT. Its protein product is CASSPRSGNTEAFF.

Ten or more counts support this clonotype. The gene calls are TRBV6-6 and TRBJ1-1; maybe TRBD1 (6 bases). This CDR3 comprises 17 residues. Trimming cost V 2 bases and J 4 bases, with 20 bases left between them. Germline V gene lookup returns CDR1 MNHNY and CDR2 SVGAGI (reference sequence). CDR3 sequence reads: CASSYPREGGPVTEAFF. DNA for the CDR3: TGTGCCAGCAGTTACCCAAGAGAGGGGGGGCCGGTCACTGAAGCTTTCTTT.

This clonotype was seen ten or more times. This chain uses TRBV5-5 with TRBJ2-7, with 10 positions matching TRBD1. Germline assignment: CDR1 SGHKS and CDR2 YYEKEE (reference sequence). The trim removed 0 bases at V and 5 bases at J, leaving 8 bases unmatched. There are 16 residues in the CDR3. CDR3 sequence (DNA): TGTGCCAGCAGCTTGGGGGACAGGGGCGATTTCCACGAGCAGTACGTC. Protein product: CASSLGDRGDFHEQYV.

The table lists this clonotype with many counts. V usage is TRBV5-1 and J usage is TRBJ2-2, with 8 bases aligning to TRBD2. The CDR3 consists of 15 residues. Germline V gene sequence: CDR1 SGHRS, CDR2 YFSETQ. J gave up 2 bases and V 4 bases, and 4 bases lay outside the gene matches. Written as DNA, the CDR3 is TGCGCCAGCAGCCGCGGGGGGACCAACACCGGGGAGCTGTTTTTT. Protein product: CASSRGGTNTGELFF.

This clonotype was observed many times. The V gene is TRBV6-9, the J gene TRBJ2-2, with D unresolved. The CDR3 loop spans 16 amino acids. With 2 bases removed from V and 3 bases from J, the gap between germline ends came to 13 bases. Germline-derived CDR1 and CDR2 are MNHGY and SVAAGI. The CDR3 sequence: CASSYGPLIYTGELFF. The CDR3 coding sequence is TGTGCCAGCAGTTATGGGCCCCTCATTTACACCGGGGAGCTGTTTTTT.

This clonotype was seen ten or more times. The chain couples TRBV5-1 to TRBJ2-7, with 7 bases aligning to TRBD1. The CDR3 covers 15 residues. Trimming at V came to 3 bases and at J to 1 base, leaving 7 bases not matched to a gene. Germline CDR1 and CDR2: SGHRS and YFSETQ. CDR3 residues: CASSSTGKGSYEQYF. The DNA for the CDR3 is TGCGCCAGCAGCTCGACAGGGAAAGGGTCCTACGAGCAGTACTTC.